The clone carrying this T cell receptor (beta chain) was counted only a few times. What it recognizes is unknown. This sample stems from a study of tumor-infiltrating lymphocytes in localized non-small cell lung cancer. For the study at large: Resected tumor was paired with non-adjacent uninvolved lung from the same patient.

Study outcomes and limitations: Tumor T-cell fraction from TCR sequencing was not associated with recurrence-free survival (p = 0.61). No T-cell fraction difference was seen between IM1 and IM2 tumors. Each assay used a separate piece of the same tissue.

CDR1 is MGHDK and CDR2 is SYGVNS in the germline V gene. The CDR3 has 14 residues. The J segment lost 5 bases and the V segment lost 6 bases, leaving 10 bases of the junction unmatched. Sequencing was performed with immunoSEQ multiplex PCR; in TCRdb, only in-frame clones are kept and a portion is missing. This sample has approximately 17,000 clones, with 73% found just once. The specimen was lung tumor tissue. The chain carries TRBV25-1 and TRBJ2-7; 7 nucleotides align to TRBD2. This TCR was recovered from a human donor with non-small cell lung cancer. The CDR3 DNA is TGTGCCAGCAGCCTGACTAGCTCAGCCGACGAGCAGTACTTC. Translating gives CASSLTSSADEQYF.